What follows are 19 T cell receptor beta chains derived from one specimen sequenced in a study of T cell clonality in common variable immunodeficiency. Whole-study findings and limits: Fewer deletions and N-nucleotide insertions were reportedly seen in common variable immunodeficiency TCR beta sequences.

TCRdb's copy holds only in-frame clones and misses some; the assay was immunoSEQ multiplex PCR. Observed in the sample are under 35,000 clones, none of them singletons. Antigen specificity for these receptors is unknown. Source material: peripheral blood mononuclear cells. These receptors all come from a human donor with common variable immunodeficiency.

Turning to this clone: The read ends 3 residues before the CDR3 terminus; that terminus is restored from the germline J gene. This rearrangement joins TRBV7-9 to TRBJ2-5; D not certain. Trimming removed 3 bases from V and 3 bases from J, with 2 bases in between. Germline-derived CDR1 and CDR2 are SEHNR and FQNEAQ (reference sequence). The CDR3 length is 11 residues. CDR3 DNA (partial): TGTGCCAGCAGCTTTAAAGAGACC. Translation gives CASSFKET. The complete CDR3 reads CASSFKETQYF.

On this clone: The read ends 3 residues early relative to the CDR3; the germline J gene fills the gap. The chain has TRBV7-6 and TRBJ2-2; 9 nucleotides agree with TRBD2. The germline CDR1 and CDR2 sequences are SGHVS and FNYEAQ. The CDR3 runs to 16 residues. The J segment lost 6 bases and the V segment lost 1 base, leaving 6 bases of the junction unmatched. CDR3 DNA, as far as it was read: TGTGCCAGCAGCTTAGGAGGGACTAGCTCGGCCGGGGAG. Translation: CASSLGGTSSAGE. The complete CDR3 sequence is CASSLGGTSSAGELFF.

This clone has ten or more counts. The sequence runs out 3 residues before the end of the CDR3; the remainder is reconstructed from the germline J gene. The J gene is TRBJ2-7, the V gene TRBV20-1; 8 bases agree with TRBD2. CDR3 length equals 14 residues. The germline CDR1 and CDR2 sequences are DFQATT and SNEGSKA (reference sequence). The trim removed 4 bases at V and 2 bases at J, leaving 7 bases unmatched. The sequenced CDR3 bases are TGCAGTGCTACGACACTAGCGGAAACCTACGAG. Protein sequence: CSATTLAETYE. The whole CDR3 protein reads CSATTLAETYEQYF.

Comment on this clone: The DNA ends 3 residues before the CDR3 does, and the rest of the CDR3 is filled in from the germline J gene. V and J are TRBV19 and TRBJ1-2; tentative D call: TRBD1 (5 bases). The ends were cut back, 5 bases at V and 3 bases at J, with 13 bases in the middle. The V gene's germline CDR1 is LNHDA and CDR2 SQIVND (reference sequence). The CDR3 runs to 14 residues. The part of the CDR3 DNA that was read is TGTGCCAGTAGTGCCCAGGGAAGTGACTATGGC. Translation gives CASSAQGSDYG. The CDR3, in full, reads CASSAQGSDYGYTF.

This clone has ten or more counts. The CDR3 goes on 3 residues after the read ends, and that part is filled in from the germline J gene. The chain joins TRBV19 to TRBJ1-2, with TRBD1 matching 12 bases. J lost 4 bases, V lost 4 bases, and 10 bases had no gene match. CDR1 is LNHDA, CDR2 SQIVND, per germline (reference sequence). The CDR3 is 17 amino acids. The CDR3 sequence: CASSTGTGGDMGYGYTF. The covered CDR3 bases are TGTGCCAGTAGTACCGGGACAGGGGGCGATATGGGCTATGGC.

Here the CDR3 reads CASSSFQIRYTF. Partial CDR3 DNA: TGTGCCAGCAGCTCGTTCCAGATCCGC. The chain uses TRBV5-6 and TRBJ1-2; D call uncertain. The read ends 3 residues early relative to the CDR3; the germline J gene fills the gap. There are 12 residues in the CDR3. Germline V gene sequence: CDR1 SGHDT, CDR2 YYEEEE.

This clone has more than one count but fewer than ten. From the germline J gene comes the end of the CDR3, since the read stops 3 residues before it. The rearrangement uses TRBV20-1 and TRBJ2-7; 11 bases are shared with TRBD2. Germline values: CDR1 DFQATT, CDR2 SNEGSKA (reference sequence). V gave up 6 bases and J gave up 3 bases; unmatched junction bases: 7. This CDR3 has 14 amino acids. CDR3 sequence: CSAVVAGGDYEQYF. CDR3 DNA (partial): TGCAGTGCCGTCGTAGCGGGGGGGGACTACGAG.

The sample holds a few counts of this clone. The covered CDR3 bases are TGTGCCAGCAGCTCACAGGCGAACACTGAA. Translating it yields CASSSQANTE. In full, the CDR3 is CASSSQANTEAFF. The V call is TRBV7-7, the J call TRBJ1-1, with D perhaps matching TRBD1 (5 bases). The read halts 3 residues ahead of the CDR3 end, with the missing end drawn from the germline J gene. Trimming removed 4 bases at V and 1 base at J, with 7 bases between. Germline values: CDR1 SSHAT, CDR2 FNYEAQ (reference sequence). The CDR3 spans 13 residues.

This clone appeared a few times. Sequencing ends 3 residues short of the CDR3 end; the germline J gene provides the rest. The chain employs TRBV5-6 and TRBJ2-5; 9 bases map to TRBD1. CDR1 and CDR2 from the germline V gene are SGHDT and YYEEEE. The V gene end was trimmed by 2 bases and the J gene end by 6 bases; junction bases not matched to a gene: 8. This CDR3 contains 15 residues. The CDR3 DNA, read in part, is TGTGCCAGCAGCTTACCGGGACAGGGTCAGAAGACC. Protein sequence: CASSLPGQGQKT. The whole CDR3 region reads CASSLPGQGQKTQYF.

With respect to this clone: From the germline J gene comes the end of the CDR3, since the read stops 3 residues before it. V usage is TRBV2 and J usage is TRBJ1-2; tentative D call: TRBD1 (6 bases). V lost 4 bases and J lost 6, with 18 bases in between. CDR1 SNHLY and CDR2 FYNNEI come from the germline V gene. The CDR3 loop spans 15 amino acids. This CDR3 reads CASSVHTGQGNGYTF. The sequenced CDR3 bases are TGTGCCAGCAGTGTTCACACAGGGCAAGGCAATGGC.

This clone has at least ten counts. Read coverage stops 3 residues before the CDR3 terminus; the germline J gene supplies the remainder. The chain joins TRBV5-1 to TRBJ1-1; D uncertain. CDR3 length: 13 amino acids. The V end lost 2 bases, the J end lost 4 bases, and 9 bases lay between the germline ends. Germline CDR1 and CDR2: SGHRS and YFSETQ. Incomplete CDR3 DNA: TGCGCCAGCAGCTTAGAGAGGCCCACTGAA. As protein: CASSLERPTE. The entire CDR3 reads CASSLERPTEAFF.

To note about this clone: The read ends 3 residues shy of where the CDR3 ends; the end is completed using the germline J gene. V gene TRBV19 combines with J gene TRBJ2-1; D possibly corresponds to TRBD2 (6 bases). V was cut by 1 base and J by 2 bases, with 9 bases left in between. Germline V CDR1 and CDR2: LNHDA, SQIVND (reference sequence). The CDR3 has 15 amino acids. The DNA read from the CDR3 is TGTGCCAGTAGTATAGGGGGACTCCCCTACAATGAG. Translating gives CASSIGGLPYNE. The complete CDR3 sequence is CASSIGGLPYNEQFF.

The table lists this clone with a few counts. Sequencing ends 3 residues short of the CDR3 end; the germline J gene provides the rest. This sequence joins TRBV11-2 and TRBJ1-1; 7 bases line up with TRBD1. The CDR3 is 14 amino acids. V dropped 3 bases and J dropped 3; count of bases not matched to a gene: 4. The germline V gene has CDR1 SGHAT and CDR2 FQNNGV. CDR3 sequence reads: CASSLTDRDTEAFF. The sequenced CDR3 bases are TGTGCCAGCAGCTTGACCGACAGGGACACTGAA.

The table lists this clone with many counts. The missing CDR3 end, 3 residues past where the read stops, is filled in from the germline J gene. The V and J genes are TRBV29-1 and TRBJ2-1, with TRBD2 matching over 10 bases. Germline values: CDR1 SQVTM, CDR2 ANQGSEA. V was clipped by 6 bases and J by 3 bases; unmatched bases: 11. The length of the CDR3 is 16 residues. The CDR3 bases that were read are TGCAGCGTCCCCCCCGAACCTAGCGGGGGCTACAATGAG. Amino acid sequence: CSVPPEPSGGYNE. The full CDR3 sequence reads CSVPPEPSGGYNEQFF.

This clone came up a few times. The chain's CDR3 is CASSEIGDSSSYEQYF. CDR3 DNA, as far as it was read: TGTGCCAGCAGTGAAATCGGTGACAGTAGCTCCTACGAG. The genes are TRBV2 and TRBJ2-7, with D tentatively TRBD1 (5 bases). The missing CDR3 end, 3 residues past where the read stops, is filled in from the germline J gene. Trimming pared 2 bases from V and 0 bases from J, leaving 14 bases between. There are 16 residues in the CDR3. Germline V CDR1 and CDR2: SNHLY, FYNNEI.

This clone was observed many times. The read ends 3 residues early relative to the CDR3; the germline J gene fills the gap. This chain uses TRBV20-1 with TRBJ2-3; the match to TRBD2 covers 15 bases. The V gene's germline CDR1 is DFQATT and CDR2 SNEGSKA (reference sequence). This CDR3 has 15 amino acids. The junction had 5 bases not matched to a gene; V was cut back by 6 bases and J by 4 bases. The sequenced part of the CDR3 DNA is TGCAGTGCGAGGACTAGCGGGGGGGCACCAGATACG. Protein: CSARTSGGAPDT. The full CDR3 sequence reads CSARTSGGAPDTQYF.

This clone occurred many times. The read finishes 3 residues shy of the CDR3 end, and the germline J gene is used to complete it. V gene TRBV7-3 combines with J gene TRBJ2-5; TRBD2 agrees at 13 bases. Unmatched junction bases numbered 5, after V lost 5 bases and J lost 5 bases. Germline CDR1 reads SGHTA; CDR2 reads FQGTGA. CDR3 size: 15 residues. The CDR3 spells CASSKTSGGLETQYF. CDR3 bases read: TGTGCCAGCAGCAAGACTAGCGGGGGGTTGGAGACC.

This clone was counted only a few times. From the germline J gene comes the end of the CDR3, since the read stops 3 residues before it. V is TRBV19 and J is TRBJ2-1; 10 bases fit TRBD1. This CDR3 spans 17 amino acids. Trimming cost V 7 bases and J 8 bases; bases outside gene matches: 17. CDR1 is LNHDA and CDR2 is SQIVND in the germline V gene (reference sequence). CDR3 DNA, as far as it was read: TGTGCCAGTAAGATGACGACAGGGGGCTACCTATTTCATGAG. Translated, it gives CASKMTTGGYLFHE. The full CDR3 reads CASKMTTGGYLFHEQFF.

The sample holds a few counts of this clone. The observed sequence ends 3 residues before the CDR3 terminus, with the missing tail filled in from the germline J gene. The chain combines TRBV30 with TRBJ2-5; 10 bases are a match to TRBD2. This CDR3 is built from 15 residues. Germline loops: CDR1 GTSNPN, CDR2 SVGIG (reference sequence). V trimming: 1 base; J trimming: 0 bases; junction bases outside the gene matches: 2. CDR3 bases read: TGTGCCTGGAGTGCAGGACTAGCGGACCAAGAGACC. Protein: CAWSAGLADQET. The full CDR3 reads CAWSAGLADQETQYF.